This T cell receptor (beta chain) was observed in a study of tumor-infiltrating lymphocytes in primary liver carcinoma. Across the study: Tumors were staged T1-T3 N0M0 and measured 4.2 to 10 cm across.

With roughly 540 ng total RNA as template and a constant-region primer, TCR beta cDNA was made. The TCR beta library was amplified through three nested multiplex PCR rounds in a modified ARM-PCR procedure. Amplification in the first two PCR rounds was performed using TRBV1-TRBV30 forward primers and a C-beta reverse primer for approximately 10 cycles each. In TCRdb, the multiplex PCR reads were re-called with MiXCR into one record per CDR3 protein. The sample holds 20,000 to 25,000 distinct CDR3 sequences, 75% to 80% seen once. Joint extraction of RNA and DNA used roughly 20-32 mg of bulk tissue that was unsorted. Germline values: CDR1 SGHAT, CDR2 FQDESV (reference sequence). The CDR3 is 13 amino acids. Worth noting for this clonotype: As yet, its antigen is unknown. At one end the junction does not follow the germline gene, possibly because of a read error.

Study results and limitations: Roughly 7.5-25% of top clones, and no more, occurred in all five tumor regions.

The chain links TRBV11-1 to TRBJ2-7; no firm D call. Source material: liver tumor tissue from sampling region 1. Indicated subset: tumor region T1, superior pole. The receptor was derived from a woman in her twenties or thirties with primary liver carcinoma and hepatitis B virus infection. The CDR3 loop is CASSLRYVREHYF. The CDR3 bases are TGTGCCAGCAGCTTAAGATACGTCCGCGAGCACTACTTC.